These 14 T cell receptor beta chains were all obtained from the same sample, sequenced in a study of regulatory T cells in long-lasting Graves disease. Sample time point: newly diagnosed GD, antithyroid drugs for less than 3 months. TCR sequences were obtained from RNA taken from PBMCs. Researchers made TCR beta libraries by using iRepertoire HTBI primers and running Arm-PCR on CDR3 regions. TCRdb called the multiplex PCR reads again in MiXCR, with one record for every CDR3 protein. Among about 520,000 distinct CDR3 sequences, 12% were seen once, and the ten largest hold over 7%. These records were also assigned to another study, of T cells in Graves' hyperthyroidism and ophthalmopathy.

The sequences come from peripheral blood mononuclear cells (PBMCs), collected at new diagnosis, from a patient treated with antithyroid drugs. The receptors come from a woman aged 30 to 39 with Graves disease.

This clonotype was recorded at least ten times. This chain joins TRBV11-2 and TRBJ2-3, with 10 bases identical to TRBD1. The V and J ends lost 1 base and 5 bases, in that order; junction bases with no gene match: 0. The CDR3 runs to 14 residues. Germline V gene lookup returns CDR1 SGHAT and CDR2 FQNNGV. CDR3 loop: CASSLGTGGDTQYF. For the CDR3, the DNA is TGTGCCAGCAGCTTAGGGACAGGGGGAGATACGCAGTATTTT. The full variable domain, in which reference TRBV11-2 and TRBJ2-3 provide the parts outside the CDR3, is EAGVAQSPRYKIIEKRQSVAFWCNPISGHATLYWYQQILGQGPKLLIQFQNNGVVDDSQLPKDRFSAERLKGVDSTLKIQPAKLEDSAVYLCASSLGTGGDTQYFGPGTRLTVL.

This clonotype was counted many times. This sequence joins TRBV30 and TRBJ1-2; no firm D call. Germline V gives CDR1 GTSNPN, CDR2 SVGIG (reference sequence). V lost 0 bases and J 8 bases, leaving 10 bases between the germline ends. This CDR3 has 12 residues. The CDR3 region is CAWSVPPEGYTF. The CDR3 coding sequence is TGTGCCTGGAGTGTACCCCCGGAGGGCTACACCTTC. The whole variable domain, filled in from reference TRBV30 and TRBJ1-2, reads SQTIHQWPATLVQPVGSPLSLECTVEGTSNPNLYWYRQAAGRGLQLLFYSVGIGQISSEVPQNLSASRPQDRQFILSSKKLLLSDSGFYLCAWSVPPEGYTFGSGTRLTVV.

The rearrangement uses TRBV7-2 and TRBJ2-7; TRBD1 is a possible D gene (5 bases). Trimming stripped 4 bases from V and 2 bases from J, with 12 bases between. CDR1 SGHTA and CDR2 FQGNSA come from the germline V gene. CDR3 length: 14 amino acids. The CDR3 bases are TGTGCCAGCAGCTCTCAGGGTGGCCCCTACGAGCAGTACTTC. It codes for CASSSQGGPYEQYF. Variable domain in full (rest from reference TRBV7-2 and TRBJ2-7): GAGVSQSPSNKVTEKGKDVELRCDPISGHTALYWYRQSLGQGLEFLIYFQGNSAPDKSGLPSDRFSAERTGGSVSTLTIQRTQQEDSAVYLCASSSQGGPYEQYFGPGTRLTVT.

V gene TRBV29-1 combines with J gene TRBJ1-4; unclear D gene. This CDR3 has 13 amino acids. CDR1 is SQVTM and CDR2 is ANQGSEA in the germline V gene. V was trimmed by 3 bases and J by 7 bases, leaving 12 bases between them. DNA for the CDR3: TGCAGCGTTGAGCGGGCCGTAGGTGAAAAACTGTTTTTT. Translating it yields CSVERAVGEKLFF.

This clonotype was observed a few times. This chain connects TRBV3-1 to TRBJ2-7, with 9 nucleotides matching TRBD2. Germline CDR1 reads LGHDT; CDR2 reads YNNKEL (reference sequence). V lost 9 bases to trimming and J lost 4 bases; unmatched junction nucleotides: 10. CDR3 length: 14 residues. CDR3 DNA sequence: TGTGCCAGTCGAGAAGCGGGAGGCCTATACGAGCAGTACTTC. Protein product: CASREAGGLYEQYF.

There are many counts of this clonotype. This chain uses TRBV2 with TRBJ2-1, with 9 bases identical to TRBD2. The CDR3 spans 15 residues. Germline V gene data show CDR1 as SNHLY and CDR2 as FYNNEI. V trimming: 6 bases; J trimming: 8 bases; junction bases outside the gene matches: 11. The CDR3 here is CASRAGTSLWDEQFF. The CDR3 region has the DNA TGTGCCAGCAGGGCCGGGACTAGCCTCTGGGATGAGCAGTTCTTC.

A few counts support this clonotype. The gene calls are TRBV9 and TRBJ2-5, with a possible D match to TRBD2 (5 bases). Germline V lookup: CDR1 SGDLS, CDR2 YYNGEE. V dropped 3 bases and J dropped 1 base, with 10 bases sitting between them. This CDR3 is built from 14 residues. The CDR3 sequence: CASSALGIQETQYF. The DNA for the CDR3 is TGTGCCAGCAGCGCACTCGGGATCCAAGAGACCCAGTACTTC.

This clonotype was observed at least ten times. V and J are TRBV6-9 and TRBJ1-5; the D is unclear. V lost 3 bases and J 0 bases, leaving 6 bases between the germline ends. The CDR3 runs to 14 residues. Germline assignment: CDR1 MNHGY and CDR2 SVAAGI. CDR3 DNA: TGTGCCAGCAGTTACTCCTATAGCAATCAGCCCCAGCATTTT. This codes for CASSYSYSNQPQHF.

At least ten counts were recorded for this clonotype. The chain uses TRBV7-8 and TRBJ2-7; 15 nucleotides agree with TRBD2. The CDR3 covers 16 residues. Per germline, CDR1 SGHVS and CDR2 FQNEAQ. V dropped 5 bases and J dropped 3; count of bases not matched to a gene: 5. In DNA, the CDR3 is TGTGCCAGCAGCCCGGGACTAGCGGGAGGATTCTACGAGCAGTACTTC. It is translated as CASSPGLAGGFYEQYF.

This clonotype was observed many times. This chain joins TRBV2 and TRBJ1-5, with a tentative D call TRBD1 (5 bases). The germline V gene encodes CDR1 SNHLY and CDR2 FYNNEI. The CDR3 totals 14 residues. Trimming pared 5 bases from V and 5 bases from J, leaving 13 bases between. The CDR3 sequence is CASSRPGGDQPQHF. The CDR3, as DNA: TGTGCCAGCAGTAGACCAGGAGGGGATCAGCCCCAGCATTTT.

This clonotype was seen repeatedly, ten times or more. This chain joins TRBV19 and TRBJ1-2; D not resolved. Germline V gene sequence: CDR1 LNHDA, CDR2 SQIVND (reference sequence). The CDR3 spans 14 residues. Trimming took off 3 bases at V and 5 bases at J, with 13 bases between the two ends. CDR3 coding DNA: TGTGCCAGTAGTATGGTACGGCACCGTTATGGCTACACCTTC. This codes for CASSMVRHRYGYTF. Complete variable domain (other parts from reference TRBV19 and TRBJ1-2): DGGITQSPKYLFRKEGQNVTLSCEQNLNHDAMYWYRQDPGQGLRLIYYSQIVNDFQKGDIAEGYSVSREKKESFPLTVTSAQKNPTAFYLCASSMVRHRYGYTFGSGTRLTVV.

This clonotype was seen repeatedly, ten times or more. V usage is TRBV30 and J usage is TRBJ2-3; D gene uncertain. Looked up from germline, CDR1 is GTSNPN and CDR2 is SVGIG (reference sequence). This CDR3 is built from 14 residues. V shed 2 bases and J shed 1 base, with 10 bases lying between them. The CDR3 sequence is CAWSPNLGTDTQYF. The CDR3 DNA reads TGTGCCTGGAGTCCCAACCTGGGCACAGATACGCAGTATTTT.

The sample holds many counts of this clonotype. V and J are TRBV11-2 and TRBJ1-1; no reliable D call. This CDR3 spans 14 amino acids. Between the trimmed V and J ends, which lost 0 bases and 3 bases, there was a span of 8 bases. CDR1 is SGHAT, CDR2 FQNNGV, per germline. The CDR3 DNA is TGTGCCAGCAGCTTAGACAGCACCTACACTGAAGCTTTCTTT. This gives the protein CASSLDSTYTEAFF.

This clonotype occurred a few times. This sequence joins TRBV7-9 and TRBJ2-7; 7 positions match TRBD1. The CDR3 extends over 15 amino acids. Germline V gene data show CDR1 as SEHNR and CDR2 as FQNEAQ (reference sequence). V lost 1 base to trimming and J lost 3 bases; unmatched junction nucleotides: 6. The CDR3 region is CASSLVQGIYYEQYF. The CDR3 nucleotides read TGTGCCAGCAGCTTAGTACAGGGGATTTACTACGAGCAGTACTTC.